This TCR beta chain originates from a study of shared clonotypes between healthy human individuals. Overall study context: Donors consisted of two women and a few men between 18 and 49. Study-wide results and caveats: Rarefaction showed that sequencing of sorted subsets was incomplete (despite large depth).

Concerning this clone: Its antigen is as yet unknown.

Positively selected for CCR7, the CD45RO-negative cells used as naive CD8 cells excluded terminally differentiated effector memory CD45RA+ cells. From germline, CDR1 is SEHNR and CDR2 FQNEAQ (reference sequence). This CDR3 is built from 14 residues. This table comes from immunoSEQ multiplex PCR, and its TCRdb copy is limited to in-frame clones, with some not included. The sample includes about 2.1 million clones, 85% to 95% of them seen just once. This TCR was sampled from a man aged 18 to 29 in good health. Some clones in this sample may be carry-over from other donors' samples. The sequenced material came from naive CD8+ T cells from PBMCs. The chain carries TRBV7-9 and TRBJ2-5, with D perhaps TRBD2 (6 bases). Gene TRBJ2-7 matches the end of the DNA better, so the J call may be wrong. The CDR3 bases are TGTGCCAGCAGCTTAGCGCTTAGCGGCTACGAGCAGTACTTC. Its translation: CASSLALSGYEQYF.